The T cell receptor beta chain under discussion was sequenced for a study of human T cells and chemical hapten exposure. TCRdb recomputed calls from the RACE reads with MiXCR, one row per CDR3 protein. The table has around 110,000 distinct CDR3 sequences, 12% seen once. This clonotype showed up many times. The sample's time point: pre-sensitization, week 0. Treatment described: therapeutic diphenylcyclopropenone sensitization with weekly scalp DPC. Whole blood, unfractionated, served as the material for total RNA extraction. J was trimmed by 1 base and V by 2 bases; bases with no gene match: 2. Germline-derived CDR1 and CDR2 are SGHAT and FQNNGV. CDR3 length equals 17 residues.

The specimen comprised whole blood, sampled in connection with sensitization to the hapten diphenylcyclopropenone (DPC). The clonotype was recovered from a woman aged 50 to 60 with alopecia areata. Some clones in this sample may be carry-over from other donors' samples. V is TRBV11-2 and J is TRBJ2-4, with TRBD2 identical over 13 bases. The CDR3 coding sequence is TGTGCCAGCAGCTTAAGGACTAGCGGGAGTGCCAAAAACATTCAGTACTTC. It codes for CASSLRTSGSAKNIQYF. The entire variable domain, with the rest obtained from reference TRBV11-2 and TRBJ2-4, is as follows: EAGVAQSPRYKIIEKRQSVAFWCNPISGHATLYWYQQILGQGPKLLIQFQNNGVVDDSQLPKDRFSAERLKGVDSTLKIQPAKLEDSAVYLCASSLRTSGSAKNIQYFGAGTRLSVL.